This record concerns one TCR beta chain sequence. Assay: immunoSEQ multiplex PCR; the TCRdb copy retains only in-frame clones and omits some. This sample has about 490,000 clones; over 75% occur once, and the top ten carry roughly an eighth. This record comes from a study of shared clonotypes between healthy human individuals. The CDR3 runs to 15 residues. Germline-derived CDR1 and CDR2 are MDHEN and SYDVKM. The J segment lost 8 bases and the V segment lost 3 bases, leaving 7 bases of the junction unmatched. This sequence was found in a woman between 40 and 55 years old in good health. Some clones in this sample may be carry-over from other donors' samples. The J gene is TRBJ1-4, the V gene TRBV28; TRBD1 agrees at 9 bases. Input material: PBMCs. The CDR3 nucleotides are TGTGCCAGCAGTTTGTTTGGGACAGGGAACGAAAAACTGTTTTTT. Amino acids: CASSLFGTGNEKLFF.